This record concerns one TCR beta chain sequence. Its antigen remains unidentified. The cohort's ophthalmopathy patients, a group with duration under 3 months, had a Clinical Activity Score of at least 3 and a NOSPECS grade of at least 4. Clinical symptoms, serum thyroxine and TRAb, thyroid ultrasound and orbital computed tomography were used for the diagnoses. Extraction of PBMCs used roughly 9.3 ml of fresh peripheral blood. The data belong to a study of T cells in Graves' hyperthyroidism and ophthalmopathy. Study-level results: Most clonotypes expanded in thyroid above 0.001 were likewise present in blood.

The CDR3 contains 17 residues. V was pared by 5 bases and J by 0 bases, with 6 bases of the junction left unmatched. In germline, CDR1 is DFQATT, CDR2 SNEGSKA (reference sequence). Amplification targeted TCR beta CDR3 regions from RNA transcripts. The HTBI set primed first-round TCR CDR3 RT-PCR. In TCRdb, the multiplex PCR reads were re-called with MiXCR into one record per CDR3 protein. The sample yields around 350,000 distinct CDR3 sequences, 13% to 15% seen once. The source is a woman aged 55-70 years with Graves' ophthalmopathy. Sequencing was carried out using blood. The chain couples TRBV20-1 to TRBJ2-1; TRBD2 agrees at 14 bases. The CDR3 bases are TGCAGTGCTGTCACCGGGACTAGCGGGGGCTCCTACAATGAGCAGTTCTTC. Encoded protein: CSAVTGTSGGSYNEQFF.